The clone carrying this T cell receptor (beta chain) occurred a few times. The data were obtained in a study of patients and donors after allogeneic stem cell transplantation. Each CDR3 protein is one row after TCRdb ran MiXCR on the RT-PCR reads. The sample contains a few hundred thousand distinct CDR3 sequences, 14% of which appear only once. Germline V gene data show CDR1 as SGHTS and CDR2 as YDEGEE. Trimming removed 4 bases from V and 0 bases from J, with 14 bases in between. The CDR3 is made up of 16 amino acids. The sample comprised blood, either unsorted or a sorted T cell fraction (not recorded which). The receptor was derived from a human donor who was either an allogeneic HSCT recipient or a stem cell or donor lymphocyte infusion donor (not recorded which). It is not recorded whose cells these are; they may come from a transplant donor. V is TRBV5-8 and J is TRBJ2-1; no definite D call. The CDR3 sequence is CASSRRVGSSYNEQFF. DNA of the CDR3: TGTGCCAGCAGCCGCCGAGTCGGAAGCTCCTACAATGAGCAGTTCTTC. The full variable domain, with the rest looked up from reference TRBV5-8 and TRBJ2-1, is EAGVTQSPTHLIKTRGQQATLRCSPISGHTSVYWYQQALGLGLQFLLWYDEGEERNRGNFPPRFSGRQFPNYSSELNVNALELEDSALYLCASSRRVGSSYNEQFFGPGTRLTVL.